One sample yielded the 27 T cell receptor beta chains listed below, sequenced in a study of low-dose radiotherapy and immunotherapy resistance in tumors. Alpha and beta chains were covered, as first-strand cDNA relied on TRAV- and TRBV-specific primers. With a constant-region primer and a V-primer adapter, TCRs were subjected to approximately 18 PCR cycles of amplification. TCRdb reprocessed the reads with MiXCR, giving one entry per CDR3 protein. The sample lists tens of thousands of distinct CDR3 sequences; 9.4% were seen once. Indicated time point: before trial treatment. The material sequenced was PBMCs, taken before treatment. These receptors originate from a male donor with prostate cancer.

In its sample, this clonotype was seen many times. This sequence joins TRBV6-2 or TRBV6-3 and TRBJ2-1, with 15 bases lining up with TRBD2. Germline CDR1 and CDR2: MNHEY and SVGEGT. The CDR3 contains 18 residues. The V segment lost 5 bases and the J segment 0 bases; nucleotides outside the gene matches: 5. The CDR3 is CASSKGLAGGVSYNEQFF. The CDR3 DNA reads as TGTGCCAGCAGTAAGGGACTAGCGGGAGGTGTCTCCTACAATGAGCAGTTCTTC.

J is TRBJ2-1 and V is TRBV5-1; weak D call: TRBD2 (6 bases). The germline gives CDR1 SGHRS, CDR2 YFSETQ. The V gene lost 5 bases and the J gene lost 7 bases, with 19 bases spanning the gap. The CDR3 totals 15 residues. DNA for the CDR3: TGCGCCAGCAGAGTCGGGGGATCTTACGGGAATGAGCAGTTCTTC. Protein product: CASRVGGSYGNEQFF.

Many counts were recorded for this clonotype. The chain employs TRBV19 and TRBJ2-4; D perhaps matches TRBD2 (6 bases). CDR1 LNHDA and CDR2 SQIVND come from the germline V gene (reference sequence). The CDR3 runs 15 residues. V was pared by 5 bases and J by 0 bases, with 11 bases between. The CDR3 spells CASSAAGLAKNIQYF. CDR3 bases: TGTGCCAGTAGTGCAGCGGGTTTAGCCAAAAACATTCAGTACTTC.

This clonotype was found many times. One junction end disagrees with the germline gene, perhaps due to a read error. The chain has TRBV5-1 and TRBJ2-5; D is possibly TRBD2 (5 bases). CDR1 is SGHRS and CDR2 is YFSETQ in the germline V gene. The CDR3 runs to 14 residues. For the CDR3, the DNA is TGTGCCAGCAGCTTAGCCGGACTCCAAGAGACCCAGTACTTC. The encoded protein is CASSLAGLQETQYF. Full variable domain (missing parts from reference TRBV5-1 and TRBJ2-5): KAGVTQTPRYLIKTRGQQVTLSCSPISGHRSVSWYQQTPGQGLQFLFEYFSETQRNKGNFPGRFSGRQFSNSRSEMNVSTLELGDSALYLCASSLAGLQETQYFGPGTRLLVL.

There are many counts of this clonotype. V is TRBV7-2 and J is TRBJ1-2; 9 nucleotides match TRBD1. This CDR3 is 12 amino acids long. CDR1 and CDR2 from the germline V gene are SGHTA and FQGNSA. Trimming took 4 bases from V and 9 from J; bases not matched to a gene: 3. The CDR3 sequence: CASSSQGASYTF. Written as DNA, the CDR3 is TGTGCCAGCAGCTCACAGGGGGCGAGCTACACCTTC. Drawing the rest from reference TRBV7-2 and TRBJ1-2, the complete variable domain is GAGVSQSPSNKVTEKGKDVELRCDPISGHTALYWYRQSLGQGLEFLIYFQGNSAPDKSGLPSDRFSAERTGGSVSTLTIQRTQQEDSAVYLCASSSQGASYTFGSGTRLTVV.

This clonotype has at least ten counts. This chain joins TRBV24-1 and TRBJ2-5; D possibly uses TRBD1 or TRBD2 (5 bases each). Germline CDR1 and CDR2: KGHDR and SFDVKD. Trimming stripped 4 bases from V and 3 bases from J, with 8 bases between. This CDR3 has 13 residues. This CDR3 reads CATSDGAEETQYF. The CDR3 region has the DNA TGTGCCACCAGTGACGGGGCTGAAGAGACCCAGTACTTC.

The sample holds a few counts of this clonotype. The CDR3, as DNA: TGTGCCAGCAGTTTGACAGGTCGGACCTACGAGCAGTACTTC. Protein product: CASSLTGRTYEQYF. The chain recombines TRBV27 with TRBJ2-7, with D possibly matching TRBD1 (6 bases). V lost 3 bases to trimming and J lost 2 bases, with 11 bases between them. Germline V gene data show CDR1 as MNHEY and CDR2 as SMNVEV (reference sequence). This CDR3 is 14 amino acids long.

This clonotype was detected many times. This rearrangement joins TRBV7-9 to TRBJ2-3; D uncertain. From germline, CDR1 is SEHNR and CDR2 FQNEAQ (reference sequence). This CDR3 contains 13 residues. Between the trimmed V and J ends, which lost 6 bases and 4 bases, there was a span of 11 bases. The CDR3 here is CASSPKWADTQYF. The CDR3 bases are TGTGCCAGCAGTCCTAAGTGGGCAGATACGCAGTATTTT.

This clonotype turned up a few times. One base separates it from a far larger clone, so it is likely a read error. The chain combines TRBV29-1 with TRBJ2-4; no clear D. CDR3 size: 12 residues. Trimming stripped 5 bases from V and 13 bases from J, with 18 bases between. Germline V gives CDR1 SQVTM, CDR2 ANQGSEA. As DNA, the CDR3 is TGCAGCGTTTCCGCCAACGGAATGGTGCAGTACTTC. Its translation is CSVSANGMVQYF.

This clonotype was observed many times. The chain employs TRBV5-6 and TRBJ1-1, with TRBD1 matching over 7 bases. V was pared by 0 bases and J by 7 bases, with 3 bases of the junction left unmatched. Germline assignment: CDR1 SGHDT and CDR2 YYEEEE. CDR3 length equals 13 residues. CDR3 in DNA: TGTGCCAGCAGCTTGGTCGGACAGGATGAAGCTTTCTTT. Its protein product is CASSLVGQDEAFF.

This chain connects TRBV20-1 to TRBJ2-1, with TRBD2 identical over 13 bases. Losses at the gene ends were 5 bases for V and 5 bases for J; bases not matched to a gene: 3. Germline V gene sequence: CDR1 DFQATT, CDR2 SNEGSKA (reference sequence). CDR3 length: 14 residues. Written as DNA, the CDR3 is TGCAGTGCTCTTGGACTAGCGGGGGACAATGAGCAGTTCTTC. Translating gives CSALGLAGDNEQFF.

This chain uses TRBV6-1 with TRBJ2-7; the D gene is possibly TRBD2 (5 bases). Germline V gene data show CDR1 as MNHNS and CDR2 as SASEGT. Trimming took 8 bases from V and 2 from J, leaving 10 bases between them. The CDR3 is made up of 12 amino acids. The CDR3 DNA reads as TGTGCCAGCCCTGGGAGAACCTACGAGCAGTACTTC. Translating gives CASPGRTYEQYF.

The rearrangement joins TRBV4-3 to TRBJ1-1; a possible D gene is TRBD1 (5 bases). Trimming took 2 bases from V and 4 from J, leaving 14 bases between them. CDR3 length: 15 amino acids. Germline V CDR1 and CDR2: LGHNA, YSLEER. The CDR3 DNA reads as TGCGCCAGCAGCCAAATAGAGGGGAAGAGCACTGAAGCTTTCTTT. Translated: CASSQIEGKSTEAFF.

As regards this clonotype: One base separates it from a far larger clone, so it is likely a read error. This chain uses TRBV13 with TRBJ2-5; D gene ambiguous. Looked up from germline, CDR1 is PRHDT and CDR2 is FYEKMQ (reference sequence). V lost 6 bases, J lost 4 bases, and 12 bases lay in between. The CDR3 is 13 residues long. CDR3: CASSESVLETQYF. CDR3 DNA: TGTGCCAGCAGTGAGTCAGTGCTAGAGACCCAGTACTTC. The variable domain in full, completed from reference TRBV13 and TRBJ2-5, reads AAGVIQSPRHLIKEKRETATLKCYPIPRHDTVYWYQQGPGQDPQFLISFYEKMQSDKGSIPDRFSAQQFSDYHSELNMSSLELGDSALYFCASSESVLETQYFGPGTRLLVL.

This clonotype was observed at least ten times. The chain is built from TRBV30 and TRBJ1-5; D remains unclear. V lost 0 bases to trimming and J lost 4 bases, with 10 bases between them. From germline, CDR1 is GTSNPN and CDR2 SVGIG (reference sequence). This CDR3 spans 14 amino acids. The CDR3 DNA reads TGTGCCTGGAGTGTCGGTTTGGGGAATCAGCCCCAGCATTTT. Its translation: CAWSVGLGNQPQHF.

Ten or more counts support this clonotype. V usage is TRBV18 and J usage is TRBJ2-6; TRBD2 might be the D (6 bases). Germline CDR1 KGHSH, CDR2 LQKENI. The CDR3 totals 18 residues. The ends were cut back, 2 bases at V and 0 bases at J, with 14 bases in the middle. DNA of the CDR3: TGTGCCAGCTCACCATATTCTAGCGTGCTCTCTGGGGCCAACGTCCTGACTTTC. This translates into CASSPYSSVLSGANVLTF.

Comment on this clonotype: Only one base separates this from a far larger clonotype, so it likely reflects a read error. V and J are TRBV28 and TRBJ2-7; the match to TRBD1 covers 8 bases. The CDR3 is made up of 14 amino acids. Trimming at V came to 5 bases and at J to 7 bases, leaving 10 bases not matched to a gene. Germline CDR1 reads MDHEN; CDR2 reads SYDVKM. CDR3 nucleotides: TGTGCCAGCAGTCCGAGACAGGGGATGAATGAGCAGTACTTC. This translates into CASSPRQGMNEQYF. Looking up the rest from reference TRBV28 and TRBJ2-7 gives the full variable domain: DVKVTQSSRYLVKRTGEKVFLECVQDMDHENMFWYRQDPGLGLRLIYFSYDVKMKEKGDIPEGYSVSREKKERFSLILESASTNQTSMYLCASSPRQGMNEQYFGPGTRLTVT.

This clonotype was counted at least ten times. The chain joins TRBV7-2 to TRBJ1-2; possible D gene TRBD1, 5 bases. Germline CDR1 is SGHTA and CDR2 is FQGNSA. The CDR3 length is 12 residues. V lost 1 base to trimming and J lost 7 bases, with 7 bases between them. For the CDR3, the DNA is TGTGCCAGCAGCTTAGACGGGGGTGGCTACACCTTC. Residues: CASSLDGGGYTF.

In its sample, this clonotype was seen many times. V and J are TRBV6-6 and TRBJ2-3; 8 bases are shared with TRBD2. The V gene's germline CDR1 is MNHNY and CDR2 SVGAGI (reference sequence). J was trimmed by 4 bases and V by 10 bases; bases with no gene match: 7. The CDR3 totals 13 residues. The CDR3 is CATLAGGADTQYF. DNA for the CDR3: TGTGCCACTTTGGCGGGAGGCGCAGATACGCAGTATTTT.

This clonotype was detected ten times or more. The rearrangement joins TRBV14 to TRBJ2-1; D ambiguous. Germline CDR1 and CDR2: SGHDN and FVKESK. The CDR3 contains 17 residues. Trimming removed 0 bases from V and 7 bases from J, with 19 bases in between. CDR3 sequence: CASSQETEIGFRNEQFF. CDR3 nucleotides: TGTGCCAGCAGCCAAGAAACCGAGATTGGCTTTCGGAATGAGCAGTTCTTC.

This clonotype was detected only a few times. The chain couples TRBV5-4 to TRBJ2-2, with D tentatively TRBD2 (6 bases). The CDR3 has 16 residues. The germline gives CDR1 SGHNT, CDR2 YYREEE (reference sequence). Trimming stripped 0 bases from V and 6 bases from J, with 15 bases between. CDR3 sequence reads: CASSLDSGASPGELFF. Here the CDR3 DNA reads TGTGCCAGCAGCTTGGATAGCGGAGCTTCACCCGGGGAGCTGTTTTTT.

Many counts were recorded for this clonotype. The genes are TRBV19 and TRBJ2-2; D unclear. The CDR3 has 15 amino acids. Deletions cut 2 bases from V and 6 bases from J, with 13 bases between. CDR1 LNHDA and CDR2 SQIVND come from the germline V gene (reference sequence). CDR3 protein: CASSILSVRPGELFF. For the CDR3, the DNA is TGTGCCAGTAGTATATTGTCCGTTCGGCCCGGGGAGCTGTTTTTT.

This clonotype was recorded many times. The chain recombines TRBV24-1 with TRBJ2-7, with D hard to call. The V end was cut by 0 bases, the J end by 6 bases, with 8 bases between. Germline V lookup: CDR1 KGHDR, CDR2 SFDVKD. This CDR3 comprises 13 residues. CDR3 sequence reads: CATSDLQHSEQYF. The CDR3 nucleotides are TGTGCCACCAGTGATTTGCAACATTCCGAGCAGTACTTC.

The chain recombines TRBV20-1 with TRBJ1-5, with a possible D match to TRBD1 (5 bases). This CDR3 comprises 14 residues. Trimming left V 3 bases short and J 6 bases short, with 15 bases between. Germline lookup yields CDR1 DFQATT and CDR2 SNEGSKA (reference sequence). The CDR3 DNA follows: TGCAGTGCTAGCCGTGGGTGGGGCCCTCAGCCCCAGCATTTT. It yields the protein CSASRGWGPQPQHF.

This clonotype occurred many times. CDR3 sequence reads: CASSHPSTGYNYGYTF. The DNA of the CDR3 is TGCGCCAGCAGCCATCCTTCGACAGGCTATAACTATGGCTACACCTTC. V and J are TRBV4-1 and TRBJ1-2, with a possible D match to TRBD1 (6 bases). The CDR3 runs 16 residues. V gave up 3 bases and J gave up 1 base, with 15 bases separating them. The V gene's germline CDR1 is MGHRA and CDR2 YSYEKL.

This clonotype was seen at least ten times. The chain carries TRBV12-3 or TRBV12-4 and TRBJ2-3; the match to TRBD2 covers 15 bases. After removal of 5 bases from V and 0 bases from J, the junction contained 9 bases not matched to a gene. The CDR3 extends over 19 amino acids. The CDR3 sequence: CASSPGLAGGHSSTDTQYF. DNA of the CDR3: TGTGCCAGCAGTCCGGGACTAGCGGGAGGACACTCTAGCACAGATACGCAGTATTTT.

This clonotype has more than one count but fewer than ten. This chain links TRBV5-1 with TRBJ2-7; D possibly corresponds to TRBD1 (6 bases). The ends were cut back, 3 bases at V and 0 bases at J, with 10 bases in the middle. The CDR3 is made up of 14 amino acids. CDR1 is SGHRS and CDR2 is YFSETQ in the germline V gene. CDR3 sequence (DNA): TGCGCCAGCAGCTGGACAGTGAGCTCCTACGAGCAGTACTTC. Translating gives CASSWTVSSYEQYF.